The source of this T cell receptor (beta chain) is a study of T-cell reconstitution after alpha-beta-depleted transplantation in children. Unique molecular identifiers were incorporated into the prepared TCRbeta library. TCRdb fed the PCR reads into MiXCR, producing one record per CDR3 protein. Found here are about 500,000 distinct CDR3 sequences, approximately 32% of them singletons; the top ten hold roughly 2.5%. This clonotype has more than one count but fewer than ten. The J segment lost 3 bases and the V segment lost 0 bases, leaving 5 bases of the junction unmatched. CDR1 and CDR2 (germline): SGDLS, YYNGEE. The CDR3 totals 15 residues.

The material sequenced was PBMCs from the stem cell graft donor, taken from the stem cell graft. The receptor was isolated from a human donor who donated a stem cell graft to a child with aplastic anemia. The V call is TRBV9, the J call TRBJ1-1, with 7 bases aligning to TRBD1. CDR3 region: CASSVGGGADTEAFF. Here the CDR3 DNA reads TGTGCCAGCAGCGTAGGAGGGGGCGCCGACACTGAAGCTTTCTTT.